This T cell receptor (beta chain) emerged from a study of cytomegalovirus exposure and HLA in healthy donors (dated by TCRdb to about 2017). Regarding the complete study: A later analysis indicated that the roughly 120 validation repertoires were generated on the platform also employed for the approximately 670 repertoires of the first cohort. The study was designed to test whether signatures of past pathogen exposure could be identified by cataloging public T cell receptors. In addition to the first cohort of around 670 subjects, a separate validation cohort of 100 to 150 different subjects was used. High-throughput TCR immunosequencing, statistical association of individual TCRs with disease status, and machine learning were combined to predict cytomegalovirus infection status. Study-wide findings and limitations: Of the cluster scores, 94% were above 0 in a later analysis, which found that TCRs clustered in the first cohort also tended to co-occur in the 120 validation repertoires. The validation cohort had no HLA typing available for a later analysis, so co-occurrence within that cohort was assessed over all 120 or so repertoires. The classifier was reported to diagnose cytomegalovirus status with high specificity and sensitivity in both the original and validation cohorts. In vitro tests confirmed that a few of the cytomegalovirus-associated TCR beta chains recognize cytomegalovirus antigens. The authors suggested that the approach could potentially be extended to other disease states and immunological phenotypes. The study listed 164 TCR beta chains as associated with cytomegalovirus. Most TCR sequences were observed very rarely across donors, whereas some public TCRs were present in many individuals.

Libraries were built with the immunoSEQ multiplex PCR assay. Turning to the authors' computational methods: A statistical classification framework was built for diagnosing cytomegalovirus status from the catalog of TCR beta chain sequences. The clones in this table, taken by TCRdb from immuneACCESS, are in-frame only. Not every clone is retained; where verified, under half of the shortfall comes from an unresolved V gene, and the cause of the rest is unknown. That table is the source of V, J and clone size, and D and trimming were worked out from the DNA. For this sample the table gives 280,000 or so clones, of which approximately 88% were detected only once. About 0.85% of the sample is taken by the ten largest. V is pruned by 2 bases and J by 5 bases, leaving 12 bases of the junction without a gene match. The CDR3 sequence holds 17 residues, the cysteine and phenylalanine included. Kept here is only the CDR3 DNA, which spans 51 bases and is read in frame from base 1. CDR1 and CDR2 (MNHEY, SMNVEV) derive from the germline V gene (reference sequence).

Donors formed part of the validation cohort, which comprised fewer than 150 subjects and was distinct from the first cohort of 670 or so subjects. Details on this clone: It lacks a known antigen. Base qualities were left out, and no much larger clone turns up one base away.

The receptor was isolated from a woman younger than 35 in good health and CMV-seronegative. The receptor chain draws on TRBV27 and TRBJ2-5; TRBD2 agrees with 9 junctional bases. Sequenced: PBMCs. The CDR3 is CASSLLARRGGRETQYF. The DNA is TGTGCCAGCAGTTTACTTGCTCGGCGGGGGGGCCGGGAGACCCAGTACTTC.